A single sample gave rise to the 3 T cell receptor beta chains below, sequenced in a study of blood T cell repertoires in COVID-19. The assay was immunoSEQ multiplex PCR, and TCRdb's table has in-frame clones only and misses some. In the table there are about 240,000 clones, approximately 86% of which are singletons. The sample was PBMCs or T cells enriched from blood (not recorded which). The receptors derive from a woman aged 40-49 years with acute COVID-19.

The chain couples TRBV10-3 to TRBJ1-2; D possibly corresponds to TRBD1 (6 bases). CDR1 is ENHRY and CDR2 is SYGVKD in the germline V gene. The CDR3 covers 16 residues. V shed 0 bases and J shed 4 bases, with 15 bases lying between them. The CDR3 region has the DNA TGTGCCATCAGTGAGTCGTGGAGGGGGGGCTCCTATGGCTACACCTTC. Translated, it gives CAISESWRGGSYGYTF.

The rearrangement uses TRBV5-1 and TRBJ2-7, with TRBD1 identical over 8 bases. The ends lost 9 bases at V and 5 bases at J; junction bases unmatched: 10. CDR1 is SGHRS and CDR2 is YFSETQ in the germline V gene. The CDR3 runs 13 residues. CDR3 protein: CATATGVGNEQYF. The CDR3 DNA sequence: TGCGCCACCGCGACAGGGGTGGGGAACGAGCAGTACTTC.

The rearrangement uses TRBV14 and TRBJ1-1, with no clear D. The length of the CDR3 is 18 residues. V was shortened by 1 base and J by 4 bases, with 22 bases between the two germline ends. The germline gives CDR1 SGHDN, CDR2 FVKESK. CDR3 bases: TGTGCCAGCAGCCAAGGCCACTACCCTTCACGGCTTGTCACTGAAGCTTTCTTT. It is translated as CASSQGHYPSRLVTEAFF.